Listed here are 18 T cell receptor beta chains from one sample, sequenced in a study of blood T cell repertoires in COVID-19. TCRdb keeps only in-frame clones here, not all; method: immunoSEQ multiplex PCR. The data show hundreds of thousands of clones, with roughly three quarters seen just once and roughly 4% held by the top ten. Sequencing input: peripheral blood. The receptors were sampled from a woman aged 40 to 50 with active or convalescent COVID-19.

In DNA form, the CDR3 reads TGTGCCAGCAGATTTCTACGGGGGGGTAACTATGGCTACACCTTC. This encodes CASRFLRGGNYGYTF. The V gene is TRBV28, the J gene TRBJ1-2; possibly TRBD1 for D (5 bases). The CDR3 spans 15 residues. V lost 6 bases and J 1 base, leaving 15 bases between the germline ends. Germline CDR1 and CDR2: MDHEN and SYDVKM.

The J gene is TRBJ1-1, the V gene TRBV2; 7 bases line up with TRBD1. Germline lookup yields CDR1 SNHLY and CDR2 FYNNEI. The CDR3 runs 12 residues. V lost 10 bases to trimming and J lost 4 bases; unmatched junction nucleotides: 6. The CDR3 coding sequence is TGTGCCACTCCCGGGACAGTCACTGAAGCTTTCTTT. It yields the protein CATPGTVTEAFF.

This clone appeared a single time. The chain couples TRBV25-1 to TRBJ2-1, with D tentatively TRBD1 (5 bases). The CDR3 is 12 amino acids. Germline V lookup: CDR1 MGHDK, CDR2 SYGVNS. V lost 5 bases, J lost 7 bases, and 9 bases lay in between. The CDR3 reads CASSRTGNEQFF. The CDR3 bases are TGTGCCAGCAGTCGTACAGGTAATGAGCAGTTCTTC.

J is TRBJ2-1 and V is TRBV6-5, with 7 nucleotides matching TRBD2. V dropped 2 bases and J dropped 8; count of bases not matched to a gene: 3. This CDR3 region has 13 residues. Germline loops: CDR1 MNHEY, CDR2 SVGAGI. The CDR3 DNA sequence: TGTGCCAGCAGTTACGCGGGGGTCGATGAGCAGTTCTTC. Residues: CASSYAGVDEQFF.

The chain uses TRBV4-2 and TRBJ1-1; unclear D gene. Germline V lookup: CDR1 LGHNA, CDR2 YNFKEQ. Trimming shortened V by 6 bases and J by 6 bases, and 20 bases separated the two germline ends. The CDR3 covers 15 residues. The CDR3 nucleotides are TGTGCCAGCAGACCGACTCAGAATTTAGATTCTGAAGCTTTCTTT. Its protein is CASRPTQNLDSEAFF.

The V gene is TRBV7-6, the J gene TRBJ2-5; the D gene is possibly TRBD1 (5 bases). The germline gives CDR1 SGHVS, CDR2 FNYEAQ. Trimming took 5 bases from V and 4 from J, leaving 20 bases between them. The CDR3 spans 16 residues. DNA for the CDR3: TGTGCCAGCAGCCAAGTAAATAGGGGCGGTATAGAGACCCAGTACTTC. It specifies CASSQVNRGGIETQYF.

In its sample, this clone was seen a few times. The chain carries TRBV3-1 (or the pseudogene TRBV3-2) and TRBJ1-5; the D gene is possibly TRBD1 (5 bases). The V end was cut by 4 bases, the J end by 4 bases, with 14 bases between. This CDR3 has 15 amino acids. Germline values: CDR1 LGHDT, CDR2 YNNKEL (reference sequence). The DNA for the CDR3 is TGTGCCAGCAGCCCGGGTTGGGGGGGAAATCAGCCCCAGCATTTT. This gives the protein CASSPGWGGNQPQHF.

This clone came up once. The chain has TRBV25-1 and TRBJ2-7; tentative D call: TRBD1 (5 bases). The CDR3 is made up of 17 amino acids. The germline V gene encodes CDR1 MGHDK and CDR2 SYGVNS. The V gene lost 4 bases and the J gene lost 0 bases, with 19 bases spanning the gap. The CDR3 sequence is CASSGDRVRGSSYEQYF. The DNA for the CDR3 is TGTGCCAGCAGTGGCGACCGGGTAAGGGGTAGCTCCTACGAGCAGTACTTC.

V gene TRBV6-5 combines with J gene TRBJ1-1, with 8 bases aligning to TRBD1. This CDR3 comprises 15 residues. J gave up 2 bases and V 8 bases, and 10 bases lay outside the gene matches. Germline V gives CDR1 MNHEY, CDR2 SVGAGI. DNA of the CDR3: TGTGCCAGCCCCTCCTGGACAGGGACTAACACTGAAGCTTTCTTT. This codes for CASPSWTGTNTEAFF.

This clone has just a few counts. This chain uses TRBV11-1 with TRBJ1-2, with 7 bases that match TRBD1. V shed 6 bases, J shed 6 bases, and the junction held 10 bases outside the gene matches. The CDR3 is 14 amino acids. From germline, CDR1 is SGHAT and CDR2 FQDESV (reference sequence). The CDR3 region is CASSRTGSWDGYTF. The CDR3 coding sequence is TGTGCCAGCAGTAGGACAGGATCTTGGGATGGCTACACCTTC.

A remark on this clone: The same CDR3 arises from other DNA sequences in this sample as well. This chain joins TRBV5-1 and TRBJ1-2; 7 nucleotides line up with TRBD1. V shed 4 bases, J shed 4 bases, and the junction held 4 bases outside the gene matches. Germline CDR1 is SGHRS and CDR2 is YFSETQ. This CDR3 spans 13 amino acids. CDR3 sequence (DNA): TGCGCCAGCAGCCCGGGGACAGTCTATGGCTACACCTTC. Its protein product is CASSPGTVYGYTF.

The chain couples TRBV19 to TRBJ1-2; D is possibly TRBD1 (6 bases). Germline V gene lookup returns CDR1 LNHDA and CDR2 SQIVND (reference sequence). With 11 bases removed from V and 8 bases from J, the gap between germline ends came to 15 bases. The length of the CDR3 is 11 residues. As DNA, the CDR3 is TGTGCCGCACGGACAGTACTCGGCTACACCTTC. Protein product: CAARTVLGYTF.

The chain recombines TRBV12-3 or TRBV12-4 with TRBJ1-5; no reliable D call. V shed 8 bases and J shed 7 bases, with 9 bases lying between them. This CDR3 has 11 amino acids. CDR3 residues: CASGEGQPQHF. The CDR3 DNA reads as TGTGCCAGCGGCGAGGGACAGCCCCAGCATTTT.

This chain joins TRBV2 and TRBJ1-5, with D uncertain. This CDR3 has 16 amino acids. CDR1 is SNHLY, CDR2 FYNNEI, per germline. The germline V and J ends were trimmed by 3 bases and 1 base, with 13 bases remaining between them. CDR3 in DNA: TGTGCCAGCAGTGACTATGAGACACCCAGCAATCAGCCCCAGCATTTT. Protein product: CASSDYETPSNQPQHF.

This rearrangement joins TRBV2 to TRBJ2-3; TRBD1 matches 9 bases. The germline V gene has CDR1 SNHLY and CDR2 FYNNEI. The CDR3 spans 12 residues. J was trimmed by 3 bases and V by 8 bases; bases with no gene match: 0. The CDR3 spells CASGTGTDTQYF. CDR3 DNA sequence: TGTGCCAGCGGGACAGGGACAGATACGCAGTATTTT.

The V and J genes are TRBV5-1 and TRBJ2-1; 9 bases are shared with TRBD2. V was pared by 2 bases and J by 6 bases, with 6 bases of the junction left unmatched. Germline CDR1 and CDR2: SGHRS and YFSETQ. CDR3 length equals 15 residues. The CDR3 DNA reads TGCGCCAGCAGCTTATCGCTAGCGGGGAGCAATGAGCAGTTCTTC. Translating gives CASSLSLAGSNEQFF.

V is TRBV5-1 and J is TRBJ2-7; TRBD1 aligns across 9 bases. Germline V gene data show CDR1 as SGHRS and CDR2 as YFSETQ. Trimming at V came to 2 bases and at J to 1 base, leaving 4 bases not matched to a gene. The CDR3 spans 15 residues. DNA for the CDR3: TGCGCCAGCAGCTTACCGGGACAGGGATCCTACGAGCAGTACTTC. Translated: CASSLPGQGSYEQYF.

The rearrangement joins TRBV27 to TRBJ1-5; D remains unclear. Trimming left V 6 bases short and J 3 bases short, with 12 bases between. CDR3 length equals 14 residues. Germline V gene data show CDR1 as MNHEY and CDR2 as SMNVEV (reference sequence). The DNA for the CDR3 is TGTGCCAGCAGCCCCTACGGTGACAATCAGCCCCAGCATTTT. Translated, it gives CASSPYGDNQPQHF.